At least ten counts were recorded for the clone carrying this T cell receptor beta chain. Its antigen is not known. This sample is drawn from a study of T-cell memory formation after mild COVID-19. Study-level results: In second-wave clones peaking day 37, SARS-CoV-2 specificity remained unconfirmed. Pre-infection memory showed some responding clones, and this suggested that cross-reactive memory joined. CD8+ contracting clones occupied EMRA, while CD4+ ones occupied mainly CM and EM.

Constant-segment-primed 5'RACE gave TCR alpha and TCR beta cDNA libraries with sample barcodes and UMIs. TCRdb fed the 5' RACE reads into MiXCR, producing one record per CDR3 protein. The sample records roughly 340,000 distinct CDR3 sequences, about 20% being singletons. This TCR came from a man aged 18-30 years who had mild COVID-19 (a few samples of this study predate the infection). Cell type and time point are not known. Sequencing used PBMCs or a T cell subset sorted from them (not recorded which).

CDR3 region: CAISDFRGDTQYF. The CDR3 nucleotides read TGTGCCATCAGTGATTTTAGGGGAGATACGCAGTATTTT. V and J are TRBV10-3 and TRBJ2-3; maybe TRBD1 (5 bases). V was clipped by 3 bases and J by 5 bases, with 9 bases between them. The CDR3 length is 13 residues. Looked up from germline, CDR1 is ENHRY and CDR2 is SYGVKD.